The 12 T cell receptor beta chains presented below share a single source sample, sequenced in a study of T cell responses to AZD1222 COVID-19 vaccine. Method: immunoSEQ multiplex PCR; TCRdb's copy keeps in-frame clones and lacks some. The sample holds under 150,000 clones, 93% seen once. Sequenced here: peripheral blood, sampled on day 0 of AZD1222 vaccination. Receptor source: an adult in good health.

The chain links TRBV6-2 or TRBV6-3 to TRBJ2-5; maybe TRBD2 (6 bases). Germline assignment: CDR1 MNHEY and CDR2 SVGEGT. V lost 2 bases, J lost 2 bases, and 18 bases lay in between. This CDR3 comprises 17 residues. Here the CDR3 reads CASSYALRAEGQETQYF. For the CDR3, the DNA is TGTGCCAGCAGTTACGCCCTTAGAGCGGAGGGTCAAGAGACCCAGTACTTC.

The J gene is TRBJ1-1, the V gene TRBV19; 8 bases are a match to TRBD1. The CDR3 runs to 15 residues. The V gene end was trimmed by 3 bases and the J gene end by 0 bases; junction bases not matched to a gene: 3. Per the germline V gene, CDR1 is LNHDA and CDR2 is SQIVND (reference sequence). The CDR3 spells CASSMQGALNTEAFF. The DNA of the CDR3 is TGTGCCAGTAGTATGCAGGGGGCTCTGAACACTGAAGCTTTCTTT. Based on the CDR3 plus reference TRBV19 and TRBJ1-1, the full variable domain is DGGITQSPKYLFRKEGQNVTLSCEQNLNHDAMYWYRQDPGQGLRLIYYSQIVNDFQKGDIAEGYSVSREKKESFPLTVTSAQKNPTAFYLCASSMQGALNTEAFFGQGTRLTVV.

J is TRBJ2-5 and V is TRBV9; 9 positions agree with TRBD2. V lost 2 bases and J lost 1; bases outside the gene matches: 0. The CDR3 loop spans 14 amino acids. Germline V CDR1 and CDR2: SGDLS, YYNGEE. The DNA for the CDR3 is TGTGCCAGCAGCGTGACTAGCGGCCAAGAGACCCAGTACTTC. Translating it yields CASSVTSGQETQYF. Full variable domain (remainder filled in from reference TRBV9 and TRBJ2-5): DSGVTQTPKHLITATGQRVTLRCSPRSGDLSVYWYQQSLDQGLQFLIQYYNGEERAKGNILERFSAQQFPDLHSELNLSSLELGDSALYFCASSVTSGQETQYFGPGTRLLVL.

V and J are TRBV7-8 and TRBJ1-5; the match to TRBD1 covers 7 bases. The CDR3 consists of 17 residues. CDR1 and CDR2 (germline): SGHVS, FQNEAQ. V gave up 0 bases and J gave up 6 bases; unmatched junction bases: 11. This chain's CDR3 is CASSLAPMTGRSQPQHF. For the CDR3, the DNA is TGTGCCAGCAGCTTAGCTCCTATGACAGGGAGAAGTCAGCCCCAGCATTTT.

The rearrangement joins TRBV5-8 to TRBJ1-1; 7 bases map to TRBD1. Germline V gives CDR1 SGHTS, CDR2 YDEGEE. CDR3 length: 16 residues. V shed 1 base, J shed 0 bases, and the junction held 6 bases outside the gene matches. DNA for the CDR3: TGTGCCAGCAGCTTGCTTAGGGGGCCCATGAACACTGAAGCTTTCTTT. This encodes CASSLLRGPMNTEAFF.

The CDR3: CASSLDSAPNTEAFF. In nucleotides, the CDR3 is TGTGCCAGCAGTCTCGACAGCGCCCCGAACACTGAAGCTTTCTTT. This chain links TRBV6-6 with TRBJ1-1; D might be TRBD1 (5 bases). With 5 bases removed from V and 1 base from J, the gap between germline ends came to 14 bases. The germline V gene encodes CDR1 MNHNY and CDR2 SVGAGI (reference sequence). CDR3 size: 15 residues.

The chain uses TRBV2 and TRBJ1-4, with a possible D match to TRBD1 (5 bases). V was trimmed by 6 bases and J by 0 bases, leaving 8 bases between them. The germline V gene encodes CDR1 SNHLY and CDR2 FYNNEI. The CDR3 extends over 14 amino acids. CDR3 DNA: TGTGCCAGCAGGGGGGTGTCAACTAATGAAAAACTGTTTTTT. Amino acids: CASRGVSTNEKLFF. The variable domain in full, completed from reference TRBV2 and TRBJ1-4, reads EPEVTQTPSHQVTQMGQEVILRCVPISNHLYFYWYRQILGQKVEFLVSFYNNEISEKSEIFDDQFSVERPDGSNFTLKIRSTKLEDSAMYFCASRGVSTNEKLFFGSGTQLSVL.

The rearrangement links TRBV10-3 to TRBJ1-5, with a tentative D call TRBD1 (5 bases). The V end was cut by 2 bases, the J end by 0 bases, with 8 bases between. CDR1 ENHRY and CDR2 SYGVKD come from the germline V gene. The length of the CDR3 is 15 residues. CDR3 nucleotides: TGTGCCATCAGTGAGGGGGGGAATAGCAATCAGCCCCAGCATTTT. This encodes CAISEGGNSNQPQHF.

The rearrangement joins TRBV5-4 to TRBJ1-3; a weak D match, TRBD1 (5 bases). This CDR3 is built from 16 residues. V shed 5 bases and J shed 0 bases, with 15 bases lying between them. Germline CDR1 reads SGHNT; CDR2 reads YYREEE (reference sequence). CDR3 in DNA: TGTGCCAGCAGTAACGGGGGACTATACTCTGGAAACACCATATATTTT. Amino acid sequence: CASSNGGLYSGNTIYF.

This clone was detected only once. This chain's CDR3 is CASRIGEGYGYTF. The CDR3 nucleotides read TGCGCCAGCAGGATAGGGGAAGGCTATGGCTACACCTTC. The V call is TRBV5-1, the J call TRBJ1-2; D might be TRBD1 (5 bases). The germline CDR1 and CDR2 sequences are SGHRS and YFSETQ. CDR3 size: 13 residues. V was cut by 5 bases and J by 4 bases, with 12 bases left in between.

The chain carries TRBV7-8 and TRBJ2-5, with 11 bases that match TRBD2. Germline V gene sequence: CDR1 SGHVS, CDR2 FQNEAQ. There are 18 residues in the CDR3. With V trimmed by 5 bases and J by 2 bases, 13 bases remained unmatched. As DNA, the CDR3 is TGTGCCAGCAGCCCTCGGGGTAGCGGGGGGGCTGGGCAAGAGACCCAGTACTTC. Amino acids: CASSPRGSGGAGQETQYF.

A single count supports this clone. J is TRBJ2-7 and V is TRBV28; D perhaps matches TRBD2 (5 bases). CDR3 length equals 14 residues. Trimming removed 5 bases from V and 0 bases from J, with 11 bases in between. Looked up from germline, CDR1 is MDHEN and CDR2 is SYDVKM. The chain's CDR3 is CASSPTGNSYEQYF. The CDR3, as DNA: TGTGCCAGCAGTCCAACCGGGAACTCCTACGAGCAGTACTTC.